This entry lists 30 T cell receptor beta chains sequenced from one sample in a study of molecular identifiers for immune sequencing clone quantification. In TCRdb, the PCR reads were re-called with MiXCR into one record per CDR3 protein. The table records about 640,000 distinct CDR3 sequences, just under 20% of them present only once. The sequenced sample was naive CD8+ T cells from blood, with Jurkat cell RNA spiked in. Subset described: FACS-sorted CD8+CD4-CCR7+CD45RA+ naive T cells. These receptors were taken from a human donor in good health. Some libraries in this study had Jurkat cell RNA spiked in.

This clonotype was seen ten or more times. This sequence joins TRBV4-3 and TRBJ2-3; unclear D gene. CDR1 and CDR2 from the germline V gene are LGHNA and YSLEER. Trimming pared 1 base from V and 6 bases from J, leaving 8 bases between. This CDR3 contains 13 residues. The CDR3 is CASSQAVRDTQYF. The CDR3 nucleotides are TGCGCCAGCAGCCAAGCGGTTCGCGATACGCAGTATTTT.

V and J are TRBV11-2 and TRBJ2-1; D is possibly TRBD1 (5 bases). V was clipped by 1 base and J by 5 bases, with 15 bases between them. This CDR3 contains 16 residues. CDR1 is SGHAT and CDR2 is FQNNGV in the germline V gene. The CDR3 DNA follows: TGTGCCAGCAGCTTAGCCCAGGGTCCTCTGCACAATGAGCAGTTCTTC. The encoded protein is CASSLAQGPLHNEQFF.

The chain couples TRBV5-1 to TRBJ2-3, with a tentative D call TRBD2 (6 bases). V was cut by 3 bases and J by 2 bases, with 19 bases left in between. The CDR3 is 17 amino acids. Germline CDR1 is SGHRS and CDR2 is YFSETQ. The CDR3: CASSWPPEGPDTDTQYF. DNA of the CDR3: TGCGCCAGCAGCTGGCCCCCGGAGGGACCCGACACAGATACGCAGTATTTT.

This clonotype was found many times. The chain employs TRBV2 and TRBJ2-6; D remains unclear. V gave up 4 bases and J gave up 0 bases, with 7 bases separating them. CDR3 size: 15 residues. Germline loops: CDR1 SNHLY, CDR2 FYNNEI. CDR3 sequence reads: CASSGRDSGANVLTF. The CDR3 DNA is TGTGCCAGCAGTGGTAGAGACTCTGGGGCCAACGTCCTGACTTTC.

This clonotype was recorded at least ten times. The V and J genes are TRBV5-4 and TRBJ2-5; D remains ambiguous. The germline V gene has CDR1 SGHNT and CDR2 YYREEE (reference sequence). V was trimmed by 4 bases and J by 5 bases, leaving 12 bases between them. The CDR3 runs 13 residues. The CDR3 reads CASSPIDTETQYF. CDR3 bases: TGTGCCAGCAGCCCCATCGACACGGAGACCCAGTACTTC.

On this clonotype itself: A read error may be the cause here, since a much bigger clone is one base away. V and J are TRBV29-1 and TRBJ1-3; D unclear. This CDR3 spans 16 amino acids. The V end was cut by 4 bases, the J end by 0 bases, with 16 bases between. The germline V gene has CDR1 SQVTM and CDR2 ANQGSEA. CDR3: CSVGFWTYSSGNTIYF. CDR3 nucleotide sequence: TGCAGCGTTGGTTTTTGGACGTACAGCTCTGGAAACACCATATATTTT. The variable domain in full, with the rest retrieved from reference TRBV29-1 and TRBJ1-3, is SAVISQKPSRDICQRGTSLTIQCQVDSQVTMMFWYRQQPGQSLTLIATANQGSEATYESGFVIDKFPISRPNLTFSTLTVSNMSPEDSSIYLCSVGFWTYSSGNTIYFGEGSWLTVV.

The chain carries TRBV6-4 and TRBJ2-1; no reliable D call. The CDR3 has 13 amino acids. The V end lost 10 bases, the J end lost 3 bases, and 13 bases lay between the germline ends. The V gene's germline CDR1 is MRHNA and CDR2 SNTAGT. This chain's CDR3 is CATSDGDYNEQFF. The CDR3 nucleotides read TGTGCCACCTCGGACGGTGACTACAATGAGCAGTTCTTC.

This clonotype appeared many times. V is TRBV14 and J is TRBJ2-1, with TRBD2 identical over 7 bases. The CDR3 extends over 16 amino acids. Germline V gene lookup returns CDR1 SGHDN and CDR2 FVKESK. Germline trimming cut 0 bases from V and 0 bases from J; bases unmatched to any gene: 2. The CDR3 coding sequence is TGTGCCAGCAGCCAAGAAACTAGCGACTCCTACAATGAGCAGTTCTTC. Its protein is CASSQETSDSYNEQFF.

This clonotype was found many times. The chain combines TRBV4-1 with TRBJ2-7; tentatively, D is TRBD1 (5 bases). CDR3 length equals 16 residues. Between the trimmed V and J ends, which lost 1 base and 5 bases, there was a span of 18 bases. From germline, CDR1 is MGHRA and CDR2 YSYEKL. The CDR3 sequence: CASSQVVSQGTDEQYF. The CDR3 bases are TGCGCCAGCAGCCAAGTTGTTAGTCAGGGAACGGACGAGCAGTACTTC.

This clonotype was seen at least ten times. The CDR3 loop reads CASSLGPGGLNTEAFF. The CDR3 DNA sequence: TGTGCCAGCAGCTTAGGGCCAGGGGGACTGAACACTGAAGCTTTCTTT. The V and J genes are TRBV5-4 and TRBJ1-1, with 7 bases that match TRBD1. Germline loops: CDR1 SGHNT, CDR2 YYREEE (reference sequence). The CDR3 is made up of 16 amino acids. V gave up 2 bases and J gave up 0 bases; unmatched junction bases: 7.

The V gene is TRBV7-3, the J gene TRBJ2-5; the match to TRBD2 covers 7 bases. Germline CDR1 and CDR2: SGHTA and FQGTGA. With V trimmed by 0 bases and J by 5 bases, 6 bases remained unmatched. The length of the CDR3 is 15 residues. CDR3 nucleotide sequence: TGTGCCAGCAGCTTAACAGGACTCGGGGGGGAGACCCAGTACTTC. Residues: CASSLTGLGGETQYF.

The rearrangement links TRBV19 to TRBJ2-6, with D tentatively TRBD2 (6 bases). The V end lost 0 bases, the J end lost 0 bases, and 12 bases lay between the germline ends. CDR3 length equals 18 residues. Germline CDR1 is LNHDA and CDR2 is SQIVND (reference sequence). CDR3 DNA: TGTGCCAGTAGTATAGACGGGAGTACCTCCTCTGGGGCCAACGTCCTGACTTTC. This encodes CASSIDGSTSSGANVLTF.

This clonotype was counted ten times or more. The chain combines TRBV9 with TRBJ1-3; D remains ambiguous. Germline V CDR1 and CDR2: SGDLS, YYNGEE. Trimming cost V 2 bases and J 0 bases, with 12 bases left between them. The CDR3 loop spans 16 amino acids. CDR3 nucleotides: TGTGCCAGCAGCGTGCCAGATGGTATCTCTGGAAACACCATATATTTT. Its protein is CASSVPDGISGNTIYF.

This clonotype was recorded at least ten times. The V and J genes are TRBV12-3 or TRBV12-4 and TRBJ2-5; D gene unclear. This CDR3 spans 12 amino acids. The V end lost 4 bases, the J end lost 1 base, and 4 bases lay between the germline ends. CDR3 sequence reads: CASSYGQETQYF. CDR3 DNA sequence: TGTGCCAGCAGTTATGGCCAAGAGACCCAGTACTTC.

This clonotype was detected ten times or more. J is TRBJ1-3 and V is TRBV2, with D perhaps matching TRBD1 (5 bases). The CDR3 sequence is 16 residues long. V lost 7 bases to trimming and J lost 9 bases, with 25 bases between them. Germline V lookup: CDR1 SNHLY, CDR2 FYNNEI. CDR3 loop: CASTGGLRSMLGTIYF. The CDR3 bases are TGTGCCAGCACCGGGGGACTACGTTCGATGCTGGGCACCATATATTTT.

This clonotype was found many times. The CDR3 nucleotides read TGTGCCAGCAGCCGTGCCGGCTACCGATCGGCCAAAAACATTCAGTACTTC. Residues: CASSRAGYRSAKNIQYF. The rearrangement joins TRBV9 to TRBJ2-4; D gene ambiguous. This CDR3 region has 17 residues. Germline loops: CDR1 SGDLS, CDR2 YYNGEE. Trimming cost V 4 bases and J 1 base, with 18 bases left between them.

Notes on this clonotype: One end of the junction varies from germline; a read error may be responsible. The chain employs TRBV14 and TRBJ1-2; no clear D. The CDR3 covers 15 residues. Per germline, CDR1 SGHDN and CDR2 FVKESK. The CDR3 here is CASSQDIAPNYDYAF. Here the CDR3 DNA reads TGTGCCAGCAGCCAAGATATTGCACCTAACTATGACTACGCCTTC. The variable domain in full, with the rest retrieved from reference TRBV14 and TRBJ1-2, is EAGVTQFPSHSVIEKGQTVTLRCDPISGHDNLYWYRRVMGKEIKFLLHFVKESKQDESGMPNNRFLAERTGGTYSTLKVQPAELEDSGVYFCASSQDIAPNYDYAFGSGTRLTVV.

The sample holds many counts of this clonotype. The chain uses TRBV10-1 and TRBJ1-1; D remains ambiguous. Germline lookup yields CDR1 WNHNN and CDR2 SYGVQD (reference sequence). V lost 4 bases and J 3 bases, leaving 9 bases between the germline ends. This CDR3 has 13 amino acids. This CDR3 is CASSAGRYTEAFF. Here the CDR3 DNA reads TGCGCCAGCAGTGCAGGACGCTACACTGAAGCTTTCTTT.

Regarding this clonotype: This may arise from a read error, as a much more abundant clone is one base away. The genes are TRBV10-3 and TRBJ2-7, with D hard to call. In germline, CDR1 is ENHRY, CDR2 SYGVKD. The CDR3 extends over 13 amino acids. The CDR3, as DNA: TGTGCCATCAGTGATATAGGCCGCTACGAGCAGCACTTC. Translating gives CAISDIGRYEQHF.

This clonotype was found a few times. V is TRBV9 and J is TRBJ2-1; D call uncertain. The germline V gene encodes CDR1 SGDLS and CDR2 YYNGEE. The V end lost 1 base, the J end lost 6 bases, and 5 bases lay between the germline ends. CDR3 size: 12 residues. CDR3 region: CASSVRPNEQFF. CDR3 DNA sequence: TGTGCCAGCAGCGTAAGACCCAATGAGCAGTTCTTC.

As for this clonotype: A much larger clone sits a single nucleotide away, making a read error possible. This sequence joins TRBV27 and TRBJ1-1, with unresolved D. The CDR3 has 14 amino acids. Per germline, CDR1 MNHEY and CDR2 SMNVEV (reference sequence). The CDR3 coding sequence is TGTGCCAGCAGTTTAGTGCAGACGGTCACTGACGCTTTCTTT. Its translation is CASSLVQTVTDAFF.

The rearrangement links TRBV19 to TRBJ2-7; 8 nucleotides agree with TRBD2. The CDR3 has 15 residues. Per germline, CDR1 LNHDA and CDR2 SQIVND (reference sequence). The V segment lost 5 bases and the J segment 0 bases; nucleotides outside the gene matches: 6. In DNA form, the CDR3 reads TGTGCCAGTAGTCACGCAGCGGGAGCCTCCTACGAGCAGTACTTC. This sequence encodes CASSHAAGASYEQYF.

This clonotype was recorded at least ten times. The chain joins TRBV7-6 to TRBJ1-5; D remains ambiguous. Germline CDR1 reads SGHVS; CDR2 reads FNYEAQ. V shed 5 bases and J shed 4 bases, with 15 bases lying between them. The CDR3 runs to 15 residues. Here the CDR3 reads CASSLTDGLNQPQHF. For the CDR3, the DNA is TGTGCCAGCAGCCTGACGGACGGCCTTAATCAGCCCCAGCATTTT.

CDR3 sequence (DNA): TGTGCCAGCAGTTCTCCGTTAACAAGAGATGAGCAGTTCTTC. The encoded protein is CASSSPLTRDEQFF. The V gene is TRBV6-2 or TRBV6-3, the J gene TRBJ2-1, with unresolved D. Germline CDR1 reads MNHEY; CDR2 reads SVGEGT. The CDR3 covers 14 residues. Trimming shortened V by 4 bases and J by 8 bases, and 15 bases separated the two germline ends.

This sequence joins TRBV29-1 and TRBJ2-1, with D uncertain. With 7 bases removed from V and 0 bases from J, the gap between germline ends came to 19 bases. This CDR3 spans 16 amino acids. CDR1 SQVTM and CDR2 ANQGSEA come from the germline V gene. The CDR3 loop is CSAEGSPGHSYNEQFF. The CDR3 DNA reads as TGCAGCGCCGAAGGTAGTCCCGGCCACTCCTACAATGAGCAGTTCTTC.

As regards this clonotype: This may be a read error, as it is one base from a much larger clone. The rearrangement links TRBV7-2 to TRBJ2-7; D possibly corresponds to TRBD1 (6 bases). This CDR3 has 15 residues. V was pared by 5 bases and J by 3 bases, with 17 bases between. Germline assignment: CDR1 SGHTA and CDR2 FQGNSA. The CDR3 sequence is CASSPGQRRDYEQYF. CDR3 sequence (DNA): TGTGCCAGCAGCCCAGGACAGAGAAGAGACTACGAGCAGTACTTC.

This clonotype was counted many times. The gene calls are TRBV29-1 and TRBJ2-2, with 8 bases lining up with TRBD2. V dropped 2 bases and J dropped 5; count of bases not matched to a gene: 10. CDR1 and CDR2 from the germline V gene are SQVTM and ANQGSEA. CDR3 length equals 16 residues. The CDR3 bases are TGCAGCGTTGAATTAGAGCGGGAGTACGGAACCGGGGAGCTGTTTTTT. It specifies CSVELEREYGTGELFF.

In this sample, this clonotype turned up many times. The rearrangement joins TRBV21-1 to TRBJ2-4. TRBV21-1 is given as a pseudogene. This CDR3 contains 16 residues. CDR3 residues: CASSKRGHLAKNIQYF. The CDR3 DNA reads TGTGCCAGCAGCAAACGCGGACACCTAGCCAAAAACATTCAGTACTTC.

To note about this clonotype: This may be a read error, as it is one base from a much larger clone. The rearrangement links TRBV13 to TRBJ1-1; D is perhaps TRBD1 (6 bases). The CDR3 extends over 14 amino acids. From germline, CDR1 is PRHDT and CDR2 FYEKMQ (reference sequence). CDR3 amino acids: CTSSLGTGLGEAFF. CDR3 sequence (DNA): TGTACCAGCAGCTTAGGCACAGGGCTCGGTGAAGCTTTCTTT.

This clonotype was recorded a few times. The rearrangement links TRBV19 to TRBJ1-5, with 7 bases that match TRBD1. The V gene's germline CDR1 is LNHDA and CDR2 SQIVND (reference sequence). CDR3 size: 15 residues. J was trimmed by 8 bases and V by 1 base; bases with no gene match: 8. The CDR3 DNA follows: TGTGCCAGTAGTATAGGACAGGGAGGCGGAGAGCCCCAGCATTTT. It encodes CASSIGQGGGEPQHF.